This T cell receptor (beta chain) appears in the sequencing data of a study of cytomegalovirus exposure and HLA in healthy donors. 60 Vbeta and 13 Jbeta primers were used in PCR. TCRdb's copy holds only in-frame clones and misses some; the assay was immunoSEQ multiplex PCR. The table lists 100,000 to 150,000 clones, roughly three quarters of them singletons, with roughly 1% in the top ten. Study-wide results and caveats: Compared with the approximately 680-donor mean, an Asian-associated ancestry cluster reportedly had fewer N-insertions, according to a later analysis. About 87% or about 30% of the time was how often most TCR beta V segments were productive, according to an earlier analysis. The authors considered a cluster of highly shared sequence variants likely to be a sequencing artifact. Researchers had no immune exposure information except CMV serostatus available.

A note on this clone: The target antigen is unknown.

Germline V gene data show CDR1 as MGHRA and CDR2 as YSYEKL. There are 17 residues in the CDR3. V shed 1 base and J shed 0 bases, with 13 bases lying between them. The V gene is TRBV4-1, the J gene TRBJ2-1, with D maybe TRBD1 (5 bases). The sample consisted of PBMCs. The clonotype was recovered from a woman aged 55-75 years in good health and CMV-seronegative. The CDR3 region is CASSQGPGRSSYNEQFF. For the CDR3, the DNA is TGCGCCAGCAGCCAAGGCCCAGGGCGAAGCTCCTACAATGAGCAGTTCTTC.